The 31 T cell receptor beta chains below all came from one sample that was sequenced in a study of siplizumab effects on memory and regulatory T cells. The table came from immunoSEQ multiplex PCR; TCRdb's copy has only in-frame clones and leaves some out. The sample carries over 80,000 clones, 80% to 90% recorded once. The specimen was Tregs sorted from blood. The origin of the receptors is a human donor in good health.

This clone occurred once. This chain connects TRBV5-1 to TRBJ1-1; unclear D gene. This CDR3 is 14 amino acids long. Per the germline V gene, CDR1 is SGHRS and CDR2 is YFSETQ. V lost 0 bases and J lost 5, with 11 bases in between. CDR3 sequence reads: CASSLVEDLTEAFF. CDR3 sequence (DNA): TGCGCCAGCAGCTTGGTTGAAGACCTGACTGAAGCTTTCTTT.

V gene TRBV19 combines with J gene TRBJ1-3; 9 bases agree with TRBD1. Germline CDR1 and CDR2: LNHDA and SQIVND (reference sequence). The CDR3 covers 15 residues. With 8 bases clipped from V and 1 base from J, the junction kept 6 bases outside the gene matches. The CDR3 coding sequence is TGTGCCAGTGCGCACAGGGGGCGGTCTGGAAACACCATATATTTT. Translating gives CASAHRGRSGNTIYF.

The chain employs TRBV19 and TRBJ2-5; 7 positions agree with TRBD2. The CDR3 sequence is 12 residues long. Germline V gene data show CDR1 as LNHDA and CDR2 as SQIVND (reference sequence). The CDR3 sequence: CTKPGGQETQYF. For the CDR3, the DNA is TGTACAAAACCCGGGGGGCAAGAGACCCAGTACTTC.

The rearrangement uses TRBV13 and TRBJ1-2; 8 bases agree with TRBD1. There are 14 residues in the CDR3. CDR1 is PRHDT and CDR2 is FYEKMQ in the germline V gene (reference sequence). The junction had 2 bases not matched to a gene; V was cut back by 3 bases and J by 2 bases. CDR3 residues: CASSLGQVNYGYTF. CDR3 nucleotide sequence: TGTGCCAGCAGCTTGGGACAGGTGAACTATGGCTACACCTTC. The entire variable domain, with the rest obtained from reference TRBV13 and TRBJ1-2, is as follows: AAGVIQSPRHLIKEKRETATLKCYPIPRHDTVYWYQQGPGQDPQFLISFYEKMQSDKGSIPDRFSAQQFSDYHSELNMSSLELGDSALYFCASSLGQVNYGYTFGSGTRLTVV.

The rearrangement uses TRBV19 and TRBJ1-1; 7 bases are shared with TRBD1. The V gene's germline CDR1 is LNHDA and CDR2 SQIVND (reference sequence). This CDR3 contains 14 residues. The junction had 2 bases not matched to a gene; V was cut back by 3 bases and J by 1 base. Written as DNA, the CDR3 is TGTGCCAGTAGTATCAGGACAGGGAACACTGAAGCTTTCTTT. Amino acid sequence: CASSIRTGNTEAFF.

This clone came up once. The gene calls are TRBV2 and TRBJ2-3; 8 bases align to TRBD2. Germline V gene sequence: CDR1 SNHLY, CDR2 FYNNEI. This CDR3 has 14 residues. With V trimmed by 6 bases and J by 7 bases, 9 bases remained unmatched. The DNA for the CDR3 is TGTGCCAGCAGGCAAAGCGGGGGCGCGTATACGCAGTATTTT. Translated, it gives CASRQSGGAYTQYF. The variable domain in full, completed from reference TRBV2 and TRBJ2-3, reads EPEVTQTPSHQVTQMGQEVILRCVPISNHLYFYWYRQILGQKVEFLVSFYNNEISEKSEIFDDQFSVERPDGSNFTLKIRSTKLEDSAMYFCASRQSGGAYTQYFGPGTRLTVL.

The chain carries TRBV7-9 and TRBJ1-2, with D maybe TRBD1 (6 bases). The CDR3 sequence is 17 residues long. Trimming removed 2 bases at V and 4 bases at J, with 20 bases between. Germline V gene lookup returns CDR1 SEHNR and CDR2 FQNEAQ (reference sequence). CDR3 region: CASSLLMDRSRSYGYTF. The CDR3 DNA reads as TGTGCCAGCAGCTTACTCATGGACAGATCGAGAAGCTATGGCTACACCTTC.

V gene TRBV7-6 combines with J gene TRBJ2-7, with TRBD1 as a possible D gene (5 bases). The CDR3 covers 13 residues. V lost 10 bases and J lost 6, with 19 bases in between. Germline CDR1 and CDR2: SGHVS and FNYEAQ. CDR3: CATRLGVSGEQYF. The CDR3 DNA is TGTGCCACCCGCTTAGGGGTTTCGGGCGAGCAGTACTTC.

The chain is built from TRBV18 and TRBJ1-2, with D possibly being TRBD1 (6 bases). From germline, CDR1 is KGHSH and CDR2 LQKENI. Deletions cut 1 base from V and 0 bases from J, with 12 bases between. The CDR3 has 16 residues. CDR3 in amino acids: CASSPLMDSPNYGYTF. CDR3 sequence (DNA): TGTGCCAGCTCACCACTTATGGACAGCCCTAACTATGGCTACACCTTC.

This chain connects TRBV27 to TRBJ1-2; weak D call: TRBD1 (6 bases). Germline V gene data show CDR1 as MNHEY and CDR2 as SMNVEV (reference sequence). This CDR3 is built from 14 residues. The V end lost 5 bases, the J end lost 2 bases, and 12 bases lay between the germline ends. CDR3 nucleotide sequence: TGTGCCAGCAGTCCCCGGGACACGAACTATGGCTACACCTTC. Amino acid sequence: CASSPRDTNYGYTF.

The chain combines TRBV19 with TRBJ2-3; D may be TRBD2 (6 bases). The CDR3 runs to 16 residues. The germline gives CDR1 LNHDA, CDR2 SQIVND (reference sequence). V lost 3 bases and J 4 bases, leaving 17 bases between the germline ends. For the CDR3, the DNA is TGTGCCAGTAGTATGGACGGAGGGACCTCCTCAGATACGCAGTATTTT. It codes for CASSMDGGTSSDTQYF.

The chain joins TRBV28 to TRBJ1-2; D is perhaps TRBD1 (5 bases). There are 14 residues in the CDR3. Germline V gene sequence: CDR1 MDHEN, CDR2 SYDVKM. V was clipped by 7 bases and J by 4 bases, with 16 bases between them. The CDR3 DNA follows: TGTGCCAGCACCTCCCCCCAGGGCACCTATGGCTACACCTTC. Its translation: CASTSPQGTYGYTF.

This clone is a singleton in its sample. The DNA for the CDR3 is TGTGCCAGCCGACAGTTGGCGCTCCATTCACCCCTCCACTTT. Its translation: CASRQLALHSPLHF. This rearrangement joins TRBV27 to TRBJ1-6, with a weak D call TRBD1 (5 bases). CDR1 is MNHEY, CDR2 SMNVEV, per germline (reference sequence). Trimming shortened V by 8 bases and J by 8 bases, and 16 bases separated the two germline ends. This CDR3 has 14 residues.

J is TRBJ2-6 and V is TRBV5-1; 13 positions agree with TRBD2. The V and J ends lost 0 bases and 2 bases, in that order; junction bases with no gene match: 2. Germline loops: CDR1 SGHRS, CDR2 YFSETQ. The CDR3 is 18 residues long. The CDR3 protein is CASSLVGTSGTGANVLTF. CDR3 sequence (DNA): TGCGCCAGCAGCTTGGTCGGGACTAGCGGGACTGGGGCCAACGTCCTGACTTTC. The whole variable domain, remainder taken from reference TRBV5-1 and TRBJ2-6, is KAGVTQTPRYLIKTRGQQVTLSCSPISGHRSVSWYQQTPGQGLQFLFEYFSETQRNKGNFPGRFSGRQFSNSRSEMNVSTLELGDSALYLCASSLVGTSGTGANVLTFGAGSRLTVL.

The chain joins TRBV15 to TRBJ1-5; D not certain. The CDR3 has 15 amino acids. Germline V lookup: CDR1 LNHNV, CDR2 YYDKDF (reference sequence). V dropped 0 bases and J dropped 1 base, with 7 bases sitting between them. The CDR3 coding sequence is TGTGCCACCAGCAGAGATCGATGGAGCAATCAGCCCCAGCATTTT. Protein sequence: CATSRDRWSNQPQHF. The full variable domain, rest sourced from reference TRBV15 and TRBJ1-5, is DAMVIQNPRYQVTQFGKPVTLSCSQTLNHNVMYWYQQKSSQAPKLLFHYYDKDFNNEADTPDNFQSRRPNTSFCFLDIRSPGLGDTAMYLCATSRDRWSNQPQHFGDGTRLSIL.

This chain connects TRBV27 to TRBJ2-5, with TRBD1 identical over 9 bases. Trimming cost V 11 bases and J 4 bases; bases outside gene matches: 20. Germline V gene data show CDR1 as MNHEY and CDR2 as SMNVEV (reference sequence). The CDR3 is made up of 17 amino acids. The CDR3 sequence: CAGPRDREPPGGETQYF. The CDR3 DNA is TGTGCCGGTCCCCGGGACAGGGAGCCTCCAGGTGGAGAGACCCAGTACTTC.

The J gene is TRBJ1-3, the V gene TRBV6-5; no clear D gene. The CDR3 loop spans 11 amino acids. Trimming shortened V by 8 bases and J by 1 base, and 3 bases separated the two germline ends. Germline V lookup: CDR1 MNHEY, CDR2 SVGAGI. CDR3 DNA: TGTGCCAGCGGATCTGGAAACACCATATATTTT. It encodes CASGSGNTIYF.

The chain's CDR3 is CASSRQSEAFF. The CDR3 region has the DNA TGCGCCAGCAGCAGACAATCTGAAGCTTTCTTT. The chain is built from TRBV10-2 and TRBJ1-1, with D hard to call. This CDR3 has 11 amino acids. Germline CDR1 and CDR2: WSHSY and SAAADI. V dropped 6 bases and J dropped 6 bases, with 8 bases sitting between them.

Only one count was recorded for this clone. CDR3 loop: CASRQGGPNEKLFF. The CDR3 region has the DNA TGTGCCAGCCGACAGGGGGGGCCTAATGAAAAACTGTTTTTT. V gene TRBV28 combines with J gene TRBJ1-4, with 9 bases lining up with TRBD1. The CDR3 totals 14 residues. The V segment lost 8 bases and the J segment 3 bases; nucleotides outside the gene matches: 4. CDR1 and CDR2 from the germline V gene are MDHEN and SYDVKM. Full variable domain (remainder filled in from reference TRBV28 and TRBJ1-4): DVKVTQSSRYLVKRTGEKVFLECVQDMDHENMFWYRQDPGLGLRLIYFSYDVKMKEKGDIPEGYSVSREKKERFSLILESASTNQTSMYLCASRQGGPNEKLFFGSGTQLSVL.

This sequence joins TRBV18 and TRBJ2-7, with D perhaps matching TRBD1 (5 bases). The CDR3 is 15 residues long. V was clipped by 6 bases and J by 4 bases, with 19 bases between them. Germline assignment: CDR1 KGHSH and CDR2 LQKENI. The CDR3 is CASSTGNRQTYEQYF. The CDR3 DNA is TGTGCCAGCTCTACGGGCAACCGACAGACATACGAGCAGTACTTC.

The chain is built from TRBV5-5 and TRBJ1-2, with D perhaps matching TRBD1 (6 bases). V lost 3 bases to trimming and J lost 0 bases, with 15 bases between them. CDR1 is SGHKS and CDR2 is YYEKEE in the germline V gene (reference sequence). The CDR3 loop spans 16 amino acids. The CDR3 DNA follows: TGTGCCAGCAGCTGGGGAGCGGGGGCAGCTAACTATGGCTACACCTTC. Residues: CASSWGAGAANYGYTF.

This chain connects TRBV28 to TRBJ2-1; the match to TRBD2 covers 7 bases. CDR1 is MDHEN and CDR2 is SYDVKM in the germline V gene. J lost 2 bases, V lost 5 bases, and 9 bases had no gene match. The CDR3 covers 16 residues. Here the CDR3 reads CASSPRGAGTYNEQFF. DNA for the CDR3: TGTGCCAGCAGTCCCCGAGGAGCGGGAACCTACAATGAGCAGTTCTTC.

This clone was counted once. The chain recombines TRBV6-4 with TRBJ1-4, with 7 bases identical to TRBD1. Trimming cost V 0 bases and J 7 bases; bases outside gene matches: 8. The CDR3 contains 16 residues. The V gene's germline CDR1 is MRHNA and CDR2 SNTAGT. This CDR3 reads CASSDSIRQGGEKLFF. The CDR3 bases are TGTGCCAGCAGTGACTCGATCCGACAGGGAGGTGAAAAACTGTTTTTT.

This CDR3 is CATRTTGEFSGNTIYF. Here the CDR3 DNA reads TGTGCCACCAGAACGACGGGGGAATTCTCTGGAAACACCATATATTTT. J is TRBJ1-3 and V is TRBV28; tentatively, D is TRBD1 (5 bases). Germline assignment: CDR1 MDHEN and CDR2 SYDVKM. V was clipped by 10 bases and J by 0 bases, with 19 bases between them. The CDR3 has 16 amino acids.

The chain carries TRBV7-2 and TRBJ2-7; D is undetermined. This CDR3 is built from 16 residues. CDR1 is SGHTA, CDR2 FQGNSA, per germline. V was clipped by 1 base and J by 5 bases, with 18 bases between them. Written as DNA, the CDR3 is TGTGCCAGCAGCTTAGGCATCAACCCCTATTCGGACGAGCAGTACTTC. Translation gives CASSLGINPYSDEQYF.

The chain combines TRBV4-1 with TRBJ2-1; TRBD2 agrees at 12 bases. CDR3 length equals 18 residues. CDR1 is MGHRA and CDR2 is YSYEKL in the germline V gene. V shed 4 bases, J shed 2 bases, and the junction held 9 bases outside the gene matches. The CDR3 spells CASSLWTSGDAAYNEQFF. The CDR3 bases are TGCGCCAGCAGCCTCTGGACTAGCGGGGATGCGGCCTACAATGAGCAGTTCTTC.

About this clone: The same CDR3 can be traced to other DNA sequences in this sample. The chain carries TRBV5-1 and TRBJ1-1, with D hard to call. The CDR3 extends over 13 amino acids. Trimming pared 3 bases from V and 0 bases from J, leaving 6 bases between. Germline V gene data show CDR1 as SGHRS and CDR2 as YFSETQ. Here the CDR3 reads CASSSNMNTEAFF. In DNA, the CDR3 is TGCGCCAGCAGCTCAAATATGAACACTGAAGCTTTCTTT.

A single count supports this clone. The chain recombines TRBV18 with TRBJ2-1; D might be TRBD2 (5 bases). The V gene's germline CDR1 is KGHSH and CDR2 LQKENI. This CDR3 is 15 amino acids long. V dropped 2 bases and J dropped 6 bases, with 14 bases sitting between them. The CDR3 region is CASSPGRGILNEQFF. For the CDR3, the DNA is TGTGCCAGCTCACCAGGACGGGGTATTCTCAATGAGCAGTTCTTC.

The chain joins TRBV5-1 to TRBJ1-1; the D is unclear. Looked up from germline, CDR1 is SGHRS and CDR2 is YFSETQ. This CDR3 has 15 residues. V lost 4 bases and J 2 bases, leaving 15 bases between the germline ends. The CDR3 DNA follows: TGCGCCAGCAGCCGGGGTACAGAGCTCAACACTGAAGCTTTCTTT. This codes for CASSRGTELNTEAFF.

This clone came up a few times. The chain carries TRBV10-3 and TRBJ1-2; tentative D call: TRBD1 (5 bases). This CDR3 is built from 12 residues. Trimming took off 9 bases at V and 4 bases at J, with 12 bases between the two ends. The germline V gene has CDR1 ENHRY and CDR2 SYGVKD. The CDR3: CAMGESGYGYTF. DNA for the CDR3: TGTGCCATGGGGGAGAGCGGCTATGGCTACACCTTC.

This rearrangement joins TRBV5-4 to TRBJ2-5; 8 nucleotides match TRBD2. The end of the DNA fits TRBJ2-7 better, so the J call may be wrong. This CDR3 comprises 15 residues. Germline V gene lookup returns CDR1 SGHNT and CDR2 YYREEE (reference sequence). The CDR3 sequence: CASSLSPRGGYEQYF. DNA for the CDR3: TGTGCCAGCAGCCTATCCCCCCGGGGGGGTTACGAGCAGTACTTC.